The 20 T cell receptor beta chains given below trace back to one sample, sequenced in a study of blood T cell repertoires in COVID-19. Clones were read by immunoSEQ multiplex PCR, and TCRdb kept only the in-frame ones, dropping some. The profile covers about 160,000 clones, with approximately 85% appearing a single time and 8% to 13% taken by the ten largest. Sample: peripheral blood. The source is a man in his 60s with active or convalescent COVID-19.

This chain joins TRBV10-3 and TRBJ2-7; D perhaps matches TRBD2 (6 bases). Germline assignment: CDR1 ENHRY and CDR2 SYGVKD. The CDR3 sequence is 12 residues long. Deletions cut 5 bases from V and 7 bases from J, with 12 bases between. Here the CDR3 reads CAISPGTWEQYF. CDR3 DNA sequence: TGTGCCATCAGTCCCGGGACTTGGGAGCAGTACTTC.

Only one count was recorded for this clone. V is TRBV6-5 and J is TRBJ2-3; perhaps TRBD1 as D (6 bases). This CDR3 spans 14 amino acids. Trimming took off 6 bases at V and 6 bases at J, with 16 bases between the two ends. Germline values: CDR1 MNHEY, CDR2 SVGAGI. For the CDR3, the DNA is TGTGCCAGCAGCGCATGGACAGATAGGGATACGCAGTATTTT. Amino acid sequence: CASSAWTDRDTQYF.

The chain joins TRBV3-1 (or the pseudogene TRBV3-2) to TRBJ1-6; D gene uncertain. The germline V gene has CDR1 LGHDT and CDR2 YNNKEL (reference sequence). Deletions cut 1 base from V and 10 bases from J, with 8 bases between. The CDR3 runs to 13 residues. CDR3 residues: CASSQGADSPLHF. CDR3 in DNA: TGTGCCAGCAGCCAAGGGGCAGACTCACCCCTCCACTTT.

The V and J genes are TRBV18 and TRBJ2-5; 7 nucleotides line up with TRBD1. Germline CDR1 is KGHSH and CDR2 is LQKENI. V lost 1 base and J lost 1; bases outside the gene matches: 6. The CDR3 is 16 amino acids. The CDR3 coding sequence is TGTGCCAGCTCACCACGGACAGGATCCATCCAAGAGACCCAGTACTTC. Encoded protein: CASSPRTGSIQETQYF.

In regard to this clone: This sample also contains other DNA sequences that code for the same CDR3. V and J are TRBV5-1 and TRBJ1-1; no clear D. Germline V gene sequence: CDR1 SGHRS, CDR2 YFSETQ. The CDR3 has 14 amino acids. V was clipped by 0 bases and J by 4 bases, with 10 bases between them. This CDR3 reads CASSLAVEGTEAFF. The DNA of the CDR3 is TGCGCCAGCAGCTTGGCCGTTGAGGGCACTGAAGCTTTCTTT.

The V gene is TRBV10-3, the J gene TRBJ2-7; D perhaps matches TRBD1 (5 bases). The germline V and J ends were trimmed by 6 bases and 1 base, with 10 bases remaining between them. Per the germline V gene, CDR1 is ENHRY and CDR2 is SYGVKD. This CDR3 is 13 amino acids long. The CDR3 region is CAISADRSYEQYF. DNA for the CDR3: TGTGCCATCAGCGCCGACAGATCCTACGAGCAGTACTTC.

This clone was seen just once. This chain uses TRBV7-6 with TRBJ2-3, with 14 bases identical to TRBD2. Germline V lookup: CDR1 SGHVS, CDR2 FNYEAQ. The V gene end was trimmed by 5 bases and the J gene end by 5 bases; junction bases not matched to a gene: 9. CDR3 length: 17 amino acids. The CDR3 DNA reads TGTGCCAGCAGCCGGACTAGCGGGGGGACCGGTCTAGATACGCAGTATTTT. This codes for CASSRTSGGTGLDTQYF.

The rearrangement joins TRBV29-1 to TRBJ2-1; possibly TRBD2 for D (6 bases). Trimming pared 6 bases from V and 6 bases from J, leaving 15 bases between. The CDR3 is made up of 13 amino acids. The V gene's germline CDR1 is SQVTM and CDR2 ANQGSEA. In DNA, the CDR3 is TGCAGCGTCAAGGAGGGACTGTTCAATGAGCAGTTCTTC. As protein: CSVKEGLFNEQFF.

The chain couples TRBV7-9 to TRBJ1-2; D may be TRBD1 (6 bases). The V end lost 5 bases, the J end lost 1 base, and 20 bases lay between the germline ends. Germline values: CDR1 SEHNR, CDR2 FQNEAQ (reference sequence). The length of the CDR3 is 17 residues. CDR3 DNA sequence: TGTGCCAGCAGCCTCTGGCGGGGGCCACAATATAACTATGGCTACACCTTC. Translation gives CASSLWRGPQYNYGYTF.

This clone was seen repeatedly, ten times or more. The genes are TRBV19 and TRBJ1-5, with TRBD1 identical over 7 bases. Germline trimming cut 3 bases from V and 0 bases from J; bases unmatched to any gene: 2. Per germline, CDR1 LNHDA and CDR2 SQIVND (reference sequence). The CDR3 contains 15 residues. In DNA, the CDR3 is TGTGCCAGTAGTATCAGGGGGGATAGCAATCAGCCCCAGCATTTT. It specifies CASSIRGDSNQPQHF.

The gene calls are TRBV6-5 and TRBJ2-7, with D tentatively TRBD2 (6 bases). V lost 10 bases and J lost 7, with 20 bases in between. CDR1 and CDR2 from the germline V gene are MNHEY and SVGAGI. There are 13 residues in the CDR3. In DNA, the CDR3 is TGTGCCACCTGGGACTGGACGTCAGGGGAGCAGTACTTC. It yields the protein CATWDWTSGEQYF.

The chain carries TRBV2 and TRBJ1-5; perhaps TRBD1 as D (6 bases). Germline V gene data show CDR1 as SNHLY and CDR2 as FYNNEI. There are 13 residues in the CDR3. Trimming cost V 4 bases and J 7 bases, with 11 bases left between them. The CDR3 coding sequence is TGTGCCAGCAGTGCAGAGGGGGAGCAGCCCCAGCATTTT. Translation gives CASSAEGEQPQHF.

V is TRBV5-5 and J is TRBJ1-2; 10 positions match TRBD1. The germline V gene encodes CDR1 SGHKS and CDR2 YYEKEE (reference sequence). CDR3 length: 15 amino acids. After removal of 3 bases from V and 6 bases from J, the junction contained 8 bases not matched to a gene. CDR3 amino acids: CASSSRVDRGHGYTF. CDR3 nucleotide sequence: TGTGCCAGCAGCTCGAGGGTCGACAGGGGGCATGGCTACACCTTC.

V and J are TRBV7-7 and TRBJ1-1, with D perhaps TRBD1 (5 bases). V was pared by 5 bases and J by 2 bases, with 21 bases between. This CDR3 has 17 residues. The germline V gene encodes CDR1 SSHAT and CDR2 FNYEAQ (reference sequence). The CDR3 sequence: CASSPLVAQDINTEAFF. In DNA, the CDR3 is TGTGCCAGCAGCCCCCTAGTCGCCCAGGACATAAACACTGAAGCTTTCTTT.

DNA for the CDR3: TGTGCCAGCAGCGTAGATTCAGGGAGGGTCGGGGAGCTGTTTTTT. Translated, it gives CASSVDSGRVGELFF. The chain has TRBV9 and TRBJ2-2; 7 positions match TRBD2. Per the germline V gene, CDR1 is SGDLS and CDR2 is YYNGEE. The CDR3 sequence is 15 residues long. Losses at the gene ends were 0 bases for V and 7 bases for J; bases not matched to a gene: 6.

The rearrangement uses TRBV5-6 and TRBJ1-3; 7 bases agree with TRBD1. Germline values: CDR1 SGHDT, CDR2 YYEEEE. V shed 3 bases and J 4 bases; nucleotides not matched to a gene: 4. The CDR3 consists of 14 residues. The CDR3 reads CASSYRGTGNTIYF. The CDR3, as DNA: TGTGCCAGCAGCTACAGGGGAACCGGAAACACCATATATTTT.

This clone was seen a few times. V gene TRBV5-8 combines with J gene TRBJ2-1, with 9 bases aligning to TRBD2. Germline values: CDR1 SGHTS, CDR2 YDEGEE. This CDR3 has 16 amino acids. V shed 0 bases and J 8 bases; nucleotides not matched to a gene: 9. This CDR3 is CASSLVGGRGYDEQFF. Written as DNA, the CDR3 is TGTGCCAGCAGCTTGGTAGGCGGGAGGGGGTACGATGAGCAGTTCTTC.

The chain joins TRBV18 to TRBJ2-7; D may be TRBD2 (5 bases). The CDR3 spans 15 residues. V gave up 6 bases and J gave up 4 bases, with 19 bases separating them. CDR1 and CDR2 from the germline V gene are KGHSH and LQKENI. The CDR3 DNA reads TGTGCCAGCTCCCTTTCTGTGACGGGAAATTACGAGCAGTACTTC. Residues: CASSLSVTGNYEQYF.

The chain employs TRBV5-1 and TRBJ2-7, with TRBD2 matching 8 bases. Trimming removed 3 bases from V and 3 bases from J; junction bases left unmatched: 11. CDR1 and CDR2 (germline): SGHRS, YFSETQ. This CDR3 region has 16 residues. CDR3 sequence: CASSWRSSGLSYEQYF. The CDR3 DNA reads as TGCGCCAGCAGCTGGCGTTCTAGCGGGCTTAGCTACGAGCAGTACTTC.

The chain uses TRBV3-1 (or the pseudogene TRBV3-2) and TRBJ1-3; 7 bases are a match to TRBD1. Germline assignment: CDR1 LGHDT and CDR2 YNNKEL (reference sequence). CDR3 size: 17 residues. J was trimmed by 3 bases and V by 0 bases; bases with no gene match: 8. The CDR3 loop is CASSQDPLTGFGNTIYF. In DNA form, the CDR3 reads TGTGCCAGCAGCCAAGATCCCCTGACAGGGTTTGGAAACACCATATATTTT.